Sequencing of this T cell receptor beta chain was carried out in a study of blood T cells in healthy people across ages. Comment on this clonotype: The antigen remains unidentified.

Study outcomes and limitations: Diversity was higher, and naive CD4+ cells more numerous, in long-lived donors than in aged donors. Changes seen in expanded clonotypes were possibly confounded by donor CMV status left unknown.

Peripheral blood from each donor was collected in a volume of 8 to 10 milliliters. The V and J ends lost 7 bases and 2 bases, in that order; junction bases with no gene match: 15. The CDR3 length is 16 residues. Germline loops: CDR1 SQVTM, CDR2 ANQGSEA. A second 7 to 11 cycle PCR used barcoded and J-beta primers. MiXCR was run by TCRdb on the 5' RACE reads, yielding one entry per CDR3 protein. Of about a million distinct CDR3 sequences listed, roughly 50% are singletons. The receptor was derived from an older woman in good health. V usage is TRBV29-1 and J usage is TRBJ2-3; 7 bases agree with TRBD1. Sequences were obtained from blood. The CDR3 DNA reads TGCAGCGCACCTGGGGACAGTCGAACCACCACAGATACGCAGTATTTT. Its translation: CSAPGDSRTTTDTQYF.